This T cell receptor beta chain was recorded in a study of CD8 T cells in ankylosing spondylitis. Study-wide points: In ankylosing spondylitis blood, a motif of roughly 8 highly homologous TCR beta variants appeared characteristic. Existing reports had already noted some motif variants in reactive arthritis synovial fluid and blood. Reported data indicate significant enrichment of disease-linked clones within matched ankylosing spondylitis synovial fluid.

TCRdb itself ran the 5' RACE reads through MiXCR, one entry per CDR3 protein. The sample lists 750,000 to 850,000 distinct CDR3 sequences; about 12% were seen once. The V segment lost 0 bases and the J segment 6 bases; nucleotides outside the gene matches: 7. Per the germline V gene, CDR1 is LNHNV and CDR2 is YYDKDF (reference sequence). This CDR3 spans 15 amino acids. A word on this clonotype: Its antigen remains unknown.

The rearrangement links TRBV15 to TRBJ1-2, with 7 bases lining up with TRBD1. Sequenced: blood, either unsorted or a sorted T cell fraction (not recorded which). This TCR was sampled from a male donor with ankylosing spondylitis. The CDR3: CATSRDQGTVDGYTF. The CDR3 DNA sequence: TGTGCCACCAGCAGAGATCAAGGGACAGTGGATGGCTACACCTTC.